This T cell receptor beta chain is drawn from a study of T cells in Graves' hyperthyroidism and ophthalmopathy (dated by TCRdb to between 2018 and 2021). The study in broad terms: Peripheral blood samples were taken at initial diagnosis, before any treatment was given. TCR V-J signatures able to tell the groups apart were searched for in a discovery cohort of 95 to 100 patients, of whom 43 had Graves' ophthalmopathy and around 56 had stable Graves' hyperthyroidism. Whether ophthalmopathy could be predicted prospectively was tested in an independent validation cohort made up of roughly 20 hyperthyroidism patients plus 17 patients who later progressed to ophthalmopathy. The 95 to 100 discovery patients were randomly divided into training and test sets at a 7:3 ratio. Thyroid tissue and blood T-cell repertoires from about 6 Graves' hyperthyroidism patients were also compared in the study. After blood sampling, hyperthyroidism patients were treated with methimazole at a starting dose of 30 mg daily, and ophthalmopathy patients were treated with high-dose intravenous methylprednisolone. The paper reports TCR Vbeta CDR3 sequencing of 135 peripheral blood samples: over 40 ophthalmopathy, roughly 74 hyperthyroidism and around 17 progressor patients. What the study reported, not specific to this receptor: Sample size was not statistically predetermined, and investigators were not blinded to group allocation. In validation, the model predicted progression to ophthalmopathy a median of about 6.8 months before onset, with about 71% sensitivity and almost 75% specificity. Most expanded thyroid clonotypes (frequency above 0.001) were also detected in blood, a finding suggesting that blood repertoires may reflect thyroid immune responses. In cross-validation, a model built on a 13 V-J signature told ophthalmopathy apart from stable hyperthyroidism with 87.88% sensitivity and about 81% specificity, and in testing the same model reached 80%/75%.

From the cysteine through the phenylalanine, the CDR3 covers 16 amino acids. Kept here is only the CDR3 DNA, which spans 48 bases and is read in frame from base 1. For CDR1 and CDR2, the germline V gene (reference sequence) lists SGHNT and YYREEE. Relative to germline, V is missing 4 bases and J is missing 4 bases, with 11 bases of the junction outside any gene match. Notes on this clonotype: There is no known antigen for this receptor. One base away there is no much larger clone; base qualities are not given.

Stable Graves' hyperthyroidism was defined as the absence of progression to ophthalmopathy over 18 months of follow-up. Hyperthyroidism patients were newly diagnosed, with disease duration under 2 months, and aged 18 to 65 years. Exclusion was applied to patients with uncontrolled infections, other autoimmune diseases, pregnancy or lactation. Diagnoses relied on clinical symptoms, serum thyroxine and TRAb, thyroid ultrasound and orbital computed tomography. PBMCs were isolated from more than 8 ml of fresh peripheral blood by Ficoll-Paque density gradient centrifugation. Total RNA was extracted using Trizol reagent, and RNA quality was assessed on an Agilent 2100 Bioanalyzer. TCR beta CDR3 regions were amplified from RNA transcripts. A first-round RT-PCR of the TCR CDR3 used the HTBI primer set with the Qiagen OneStep RT-PCR kit. A second multiplex PCR round built the libraries, followed by size selection and purification. Paired-end sequencing of the libraries was performed with 100 bp reads on an Illumina HiSeq2000. The authors' analysis ran thus. SOAPnuke was used to process the raw data, throwing out any read that contained adapters or uncalled bases, had a mean Phred below 15, or lacked an exact constant-primer or identifier match. COPE v1.2.5 was used to merge the high-quality paired reads, and each unique nucleotide sequence was defined as a clonotype. Clonotypes were aligned to IMGT TRBV, TRBD and TRBJ reference segments using MiTCR v1.1. The analysis included only V-J combinations with a frequency above 0.0001, which together covered 98% to 99.2% of the repertoires. The TCS score was defined as F50 (clonal expansion) divided by E x V (chaos), with BLOSUM62-based TCRdist calculated between CDR3 peptides within each V-J. Welch's t-statistics and random forest reduced roughly 530 V-J features to around 14, which were used in a naive Bayes classifier (R e1071). Using fastp at Q25 and MiXCR, TCRdb reprocessed the public reads and kept productive beta chains. A single entry per CDR3 protein holds the most common genes and DNA from its merged rows. The V and J calls were not made by the authors but by TCRdb's processing. This sample comprises hundreds of thousands of distinct CDR3 sequences, 13% to 15% of them detected only once. In total, the top ten clones hold more than 8.5% of the sample.

This sequence uses TRBV5-4 and TRBJ2-1, with 7 bases matching TRBD1. The origin of this receptor is a woman younger than 30 with Graves' hyperthyroidism. The sequencing sample was made of blood. The CDR3 sequence is CASSPAGGEGYNEQFF. The DNA sequence follows: TGTGCCAGCAGCCCGGCAGGGGGTGAAGGGTACAATGAGCAGTTCTTC.